This T cell receptor beta chain was recorded in a study of human T cells and chemical hapten exposure. A single record per CDR3 protein comes from TCRdb applying MiXCR to the RACE reads. The table has about 190,000 distinct CDR3 sequences, around 25% seen once. Time point here: patch test 3, about 24 weeks after DPC sensitization. The sample's treatment: therapeutic diphenylcyclopropenone sensitization with weekly scalp DPC. Germline V gene sequence: CDR1 MNHNS, CDR2 SASEGT. V lost 3 bases and J lost 4, with 12 bases in between. The CDR3 runs 14 residues. The TCR comes from a middle-aged woman with alopecia areata. Some clones in this sample may be carry-over from other donors' samples. The J gene is TRBJ2-5, the V gene TRBV6-1; D may be TRBD2 (6 bases). Sequenced material: whole blood, taken in connection with sensitization to the hapten diphenylcyclopropenone (DPC). CDR3 bases: TGTGCCAGCAGTGAGGAGGGTTTTGGAGAGACCCAGTACTTC. Its protein product is CASSEEGFGETQYF.